This TCR beta chain stems from a study of blood T cells in healthy people across ages. Broader study findings: Naive CD4+ cells and diversity were both higher in long-lived donors than in aged donors. In these data, TCR beta diversity tracked strongly with naive T cell percentage. TCR beta diversity, measured per million T cells, fell in a roughly linear way with age.

This clonotype occurred a few times. What it recognizes is unknown. Primed by a sample-barcoded 5' primer and a J-beta primer mix, a second PCR proceeded for 7 to 11 cycles. TCRdb recomputed calls from the 5' RACE reads with MiXCR, one row per CDR3 protein. This sample has some 640,000 distinct CDR3 sequences; approximately 50% occur once, and the top ten carry around a third. The germline V and J ends were trimmed by 0 bases and 0 bases, with 10 bases remaining between them. Germline CDR1 and CDR2: DFQATT and SNEGSKA (reference sequence). The CDR3 is 15 amino acids. This clonotype was sampled from a woman in her sixties in good health. The chain joins TRBV20-1 to TRBJ2-3, with D perhaps matching TRBD1 (6 bases). Specimen: blood. CDR3 nucleotide sequence: TGCAGTGCTAGAGAGGGGACAACTAGCACAGATACGCAGTATTTT. Residues: CSAREGTTSTDTQYF.